This TCR beta chain was identified during a study of blood T cell repertoires in COVID-19. Study-level background: Both acute and convalescent COVID-19 samples were obtained from the United States, Italy and Spain. T cells, B-cell-depleted T cells, or PBMCs supplied cDNA or gDNA.

As originally analysed: Amplified reference gene primers provided the basis for estimating nucleated cell counts. The method was immunoSEQ multiplex PCR; TCRdb's version includes in-frame clones alone and lacks a portion of them. Clonal size and the V and J genes are those of that table, whereas D and trimming came from the DNA. The table lists roughly 30,000 clones, roughly 89% of them singletons. This clone appeared a single time. This CDR3 has 16 residues. Germline V gene data show CDR1 as SGHKS and CDR2 as YYEKEE (reference sequence). Trimming stripped 0 bases from V and 2 bases from J, with 13 bases between.

The sequence came from a human donor with acute or convalescent COVID-19. The donor label of this sample is uncertain. The chain has TRBV5-5 and TRBJ2-3; D is perhaps TRBD2 (5 bases). Sequencing was done on a sample of peripheral blood. CDR3 in amino acids: CASSLAGAANTDTQYF. The DNA of the CDR3 is TGTGCCAGCAGCTTGGCTGGAGCGGCCAACACAGATACGCAGTATTTT. Together with reference TRBV5-5 and TRBJ2-3, the CDR3 gives the full variable domain: DAGVTQSPTHLIKTRGQQVTLRCSPISGHKSVSWYQQVLGQGPQFIFQYYEKEERGRGNFPDRFSARQFPNYSSELNVNALLLGDSALYLCASSLAGAANTDTQYFGPGTRLTVL.